This T cell receptor (beta chain) was retrieved from a study of blood T cell repertoires in COVID-19. The CDR3 extends over 18 amino acids. J gave up 1 base and V 6 bases, and 13 bases lay outside the gene matches. Germline V gene data show CDR1 as SNHLY and CDR2 as FYNNEI. Produced via immunoSEQ multiplex PCR; TCRdb's table is partial and in-frame only. The table shows approximately 350,000 clones, with around four fifths occurring only once. Sequenced sample: peripheral blood. The TCR was taken from a young man with active or convalescent COVID-19. The gene calls are TRBV2 and TRBJ2-7; 12 nucleotides match TRBD2. The CDR3 DNA is TGTGCCAGCAGCGTACTAGCGGGGGGCCTCAACAGTTCCTACGAGCAGTACTTC. Translation gives CASSVLAGGLNSSYEQYF.